The 23 T cell receptor beta chains listed next were all sequenced from one sample in a study of radiation and T cells in renal cell carcinoma. The time point was: baseline pretreatment blood. As to treatment: 15 Gy SBRT to primary tumor, nephrectomy 4 weeks later. Clones were sequenced by immunoSEQ multiplex PCR, and TCRdb holds only the in-frame ones, with some missing. Of over 85,000 clones in the sample, over 75% were seen once. This material consisted of blood, taken from a patient whose treatment included radiotherapy and nephrectomy. The receptors derive from a man between 60 and 70 years old with renal cell carcinoma.

A single count supports this clone. V and J are TRBV4-1 and TRBJ1-1, with 8 bases matching TRBD1. Germline V CDR1 and CDR2: MGHRA, YSYEKL. CDR3 length: 15 residues. V gave up 1 base and J gave up 4 bases; unmatched junction bases: 5. CDR3 nucleotides: TGCGCCAGCAGCCAAGGGCAGGGGGCGCGCACTGAAGCTTTCTTT. Residues: CASSQGQGARTEAFF.

This clone has just a few counts. This rearrangement joins TRBV11-2 to TRBJ2-5; tentative D call: TRBD2 (7 bases). CDR3 length: 15 amino acids. Trimming left V 5 bases short and J 2 bases short, with 15 bases between. Germline loops: CDR1 SGHAT, CDR2 FQNNGV. The CDR3 region is CASSPGGHLQETQYF. The CDR3 nucleotides are TGTGCCAGCAGCCCGGGGGGACACCTTCAAGAGACCCAGTACTTC.

This chain links TRBV27 with TRBJ2-5, with TRBD2 matching over 8 bases. CDR1 is MNHEY and CDR2 is SMNVEV in the germline V gene (reference sequence). There are 15 residues in the CDR3. J gave up 4 bases and V 2 bases, and 6 bases lay outside the gene matches. This CDR3 reads CASSLEGLERETQYF. CDR3 sequence (DNA): TGTGCCAGCAGTTTAGAGGGACTAGAACGAGAGACCCAGTACTTC.

The chain links TRBV6-5 to TRBJ2-5, with D unclear. This CDR3 contains 13 residues. V was clipped by 0 bases and J by 5 bases, with 7 bases between them. Germline values: CDR1 MNHEY, CDR2 SVGAGI. As DNA, the CDR3 is TGTGCCAGCAGTTACTCGGGCCTGGAGACCCAGTACTTC. This gives the protein CASSYSGLETQYF.

V usage is TRBV27 and J usage is TRBJ2-1, with TRBD1 matching 7 bases. The CDR3 contains 14 residues. V was clipped by 5 bases and J by 7 bases; unmatched bases: 8. Germline V gene data show CDR1 as MNHEY and CDR2 as SMNVEV (reference sequence). CDR3: CASSLTGAINEQFF. The CDR3 DNA follows: TGTGCCAGCAGTCTCACAGGGGCCATTAATGAGCAGTTCTTC.

The chain recombines TRBV18 with TRBJ2-3; D may be TRBD1 (5 bases). This CDR3 has 14 amino acids. V was shortened by 3 bases and J by 0 bases, with 7 bases between the two germline ends. Germline-derived CDR1 and CDR2 are KGHSH and LQKENI. The CDR3 sequence is CASSPRQSTDTQYF. CDR3 DNA: TGTGCCAGCTCACCCCGACAGAGCACAGATACGCAGTATTTT.

The chain recombines TRBV11-3 with TRBJ2-5; 8 bases match TRBD2. The CDR3 has 14 amino acids. CDR1 SGHNT and CDR2 YENEEA come from the germline V gene. Trimming at V came to 5 bases and at J to 6 bases, leaving 8 bases not matched to a gene. CDR3 in amino acids: CASSPGGALKTQYF. CDR3 coding DNA: TGTGCCAGCAGCCCGGGGGGGGCGCTAAAGACCCAGTACTTC.

The CDR3 spells CASRPPGVISGNTIYF. The CDR3, as DNA: TGTGCCAGCAGGCCTCCAGGGGTAATCTCTGGAAACACCATATATTTT. The chain couples TRBV28 to TRBJ1-3, with D tentatively TRBD1 (6 bases). The germline CDR1 and CDR2 sequences are MDHEN and SYDVKM. There are 16 residues in the CDR3. The ends were cut back, 6 bases at V and 0 bases at J, with 15 bases in the middle.

The chain uses TRBV7-9 and TRBJ1-2; D is undetermined. The CDR3 loop spans 14 amino acids. Trimming left V 2 bases short and J 4 bases short, with 11 bases between. Germline CDR1 SEHNR, CDR2 FQNEAQ (reference sequence). The CDR3 sequence is CASSLRGMGYGYTF. The CDR3 nucleotides are TGTGCCAGCAGCTTACGGGGAATGGGCTATGGCTACACCTTC.

This chain joins TRBV28 and TRBJ2-2; TRBD1 aligns across 8 bases. Germline values: CDR1 MDHEN, CDR2 SYDVKM. V was clipped by 3 bases and J by 6 bases; unmatched bases: 6. The CDR3 totals 15 residues. DNA for the CDR3: TGTGCCAGCAGTTTGTCGGACAGGGTGGCCGGGGAGCTGTTTTTT. Translating gives CASSLSDRVAGELFF.

The V call is TRBV11-1, the J call TRBJ2-7, with 8 bases aligning to TRBD2. The germline CDR1 and CDR2 sequences are SGHAT and FQDESV (reference sequence). This CDR3 has 15 amino acids. J was trimmed by 3 bases and V by 1 base; bases with no gene match: 5. DNA of the CDR3: TGTGCCAGCAGCTTAGGGGCGGGAGGCGGCTACGAGCAGTACTTC. Its protein is CASSLGAGGGYEQYF.

The rearrangement joins TRBV28 to TRBJ1-3; no firm D call. Trimming removed 4 bases from V and 0 bases from J, with 10 bases in between. Germline CDR1 is MDHEN and CDR2 is SYDVKM. The CDR3 is 15 amino acids. The CDR3 here is CASSSHTGSGNTIYF. The CDR3 coding sequence is TGTGCCAGCAGTTCTCATACCGGCTCTGGAAACACCATATATTTT.

This chain uses TRBV27 with TRBJ1-5, with D perhaps TRBD1 (6 bases). Between the trimmed V and J ends, which lost 5 bases and 6 bases, there was a span of 17 bases. Germline V CDR1 and CDR2: MNHEY, SMNVEV (reference sequence). The CDR3 extends over 15 amino acids. The DNA of the CDR3 is TGTGCCAGCAGTGCTACGGGGGGCGTAGGTCAGCCCCAGCATTTT. Translated: CASSATGGVGQPQHF.

The V and J genes are TRBV11-2 and TRBJ1-4, with TRBD1 as a possible D gene (6 bases). The CDR3 has 15 amino acids. Germline V gives CDR1 SGHAT, CDR2 FQNNGV. V shed 4 bases and J shed 8 bases, with 17 bases lying between them. The CDR3 sequence is CASSSRGTGGEKLFF. DNA of the CDR3: TGTGCCAGCAGCTCCAGAGGGACGGGGGGCGAAAAACTGTTTTTT.

V usage is TRBV5-1 and J usage is TRBJ1-5; D might be TRBD1 (6 bases). Germline V gives CDR1 SGHRS, CDR2 YFSETQ. V shed 0 bases and J shed 7 bases, with 11 bases lying between them. This CDR3 is 14 amino acids long. The CDR3 here is CASSLVGGGQPQHF. The CDR3 region has the DNA TGCGCCAGCAGCTTGGTAGGGGGAGGGCAGCCCCAGCATTTT.

This clone came up a few times. The V and J genes are TRBV13 and TRBJ1-5; 7 nucleotides agree with TRBD1. CDR3 length: 15 amino acids. The germline V gene encodes CDR1 PRHDT and CDR2 FYEKMQ (reference sequence). The trim removed 0 bases at V and 7 bases at J, leaving 6 bases unmatched. The CDR3 DNA reads as TGTGCCAGCAGCTTAGGTGGACCAGGGGGACAGCCCCAGCATTTT. It is translated as CASSLGGPGGQPQHF.

This chain links TRBV29-1 with TRBJ2-2, with 9 bases identical to TRBD1. V lost 5 bases, J lost 5 bases, and 6 bases stayed unmatched. CDR3 size: 14 residues. CDR1 SQVTM and CDR2 ANQGSEA come from the germline V gene. CDR3 protein: CSVRQGEGTGELFF. Written as DNA, the CDR3 is TGCAGCGTTAGACAGGGGGAAGGAACCGGGGAGCTGTTTTTT.

CDR3 coding DNA: TGCAGCGCCGTCGGACTAGCGGCCTCCTACGAGCAGTACTTC. It yields the protein CSAVGLAASYEQYF. This rearrangement joins TRBV29-1 to TRBJ2-7, with 10 bases identical to TRBD2. This CDR3 is built from 14 residues. Looked up from germline, CDR1 is SQVTM and CDR2 is ANQGSEA. J was trimmed by 0 bases and V by 7 bases; bases with no gene match: 6.

The chain uses TRBV9 and TRBJ1-5, with a weak D call TRBD1 (5 bases). With 4 bases removed from V and 3 bases from J, the gap between germline ends came to 11 bases. Germline V gene data show CDR1 as SGDLS and CDR2 as YYNGEE. The CDR3 sequence is 14 residues long. The CDR3 loop is CASSRRGVNQPQHF. CDR3 nucleotides: TGTGCCAGCAGCCGTCGGGGGGTCAATCAGCCCCAGCATTTT.

This clone was counted once. The rearrangement links TRBV6-5 to TRBJ2-3; the D is unclear. The germline V gene has CDR1 MNHEY and CDR2 SVGAGI. CDR3 length: 14 residues. V was pared by 9 bases and J by 0 bases, with 13 bases between. The CDR3 here is CASRRGTSTDTQYF. DNA of the CDR3: TGTGCCAGTAGAAGAGGAACAAGCACAGATACGCAGTATTTT.

This clone came up a few times. This chain joins TRBV28 and TRBJ1-4; D unclear. The CDR3 extends over 15 amino acids. The germline gives CDR1 MDHEN, CDR2 SYDVKM. The V and J ends lost 4 bases and 7 bases respectively, with 16 bases between them. The CDR3 coding sequence is TGTGCCAGCAGTTCAAGAGGGTTTGTTAGTGAAAAACTGTTTTTT. Protein sequence: CASSSRGFVSEKLFF. Together with reference TRBV28 and TRBJ1-4, the CDR3 gives the full variable domain: DVKVTQSSRYLVKRTGEKVFLECVQDMDHENMFWYRQDPGLGLRLIYFSYDVKMKEKGDIPEGYSVSREKKERFSLILESASTNQTSMYLCASSSRGFVSEKLFFGSGTQLSVL.

Written as DNA, the CDR3 is TGTGCCAGCAGCTTAGTGGTGACCGGGTCGGTCACCGGGGAGCTGTTTTTT. Its translation is CASSLVVTGSVTGELFF. The rearrangement uses TRBV7-2 and TRBJ2-2; D not resolved. Trimming stripped 1 base from V and 4 bases from J, with 16 bases between. The CDR3 is 17 amino acids. CDR1 and CDR2 from the germline V gene are SGHTA and FQGNSA. The full variable domain, completed using reference TRBV7-2 and TRBJ2-2, is GAGVSQSPSNKVTEKGKDVELRCDPISGHTALYWYRQSLGQGLEFLIYFQGNSAPDKSGLPSDRFSAERTGGSVSTLTIQRTQQEDSAVYLCASSLVVTGSVTGELFFGEGSRLTVL.

This sequence joins TRBV10-3 and TRBJ2-5, with 13 bases aligning to TRBD2. Per the germline V gene, CDR1 is ENHRY and CDR2 is SYGVKD. The CDR3 length is 18 residues. Trimming cost V 11 bases and J 7 bases; bases outside gene matches: 22. The CDR3 loop reads CACRSGQTGTSGTGTQYF. The CDR3 nucleotides are TGTGCCTGTCGATCAGGGCAAACCGGGACTAGCGGGACTGGGACCCAGTACTTC.